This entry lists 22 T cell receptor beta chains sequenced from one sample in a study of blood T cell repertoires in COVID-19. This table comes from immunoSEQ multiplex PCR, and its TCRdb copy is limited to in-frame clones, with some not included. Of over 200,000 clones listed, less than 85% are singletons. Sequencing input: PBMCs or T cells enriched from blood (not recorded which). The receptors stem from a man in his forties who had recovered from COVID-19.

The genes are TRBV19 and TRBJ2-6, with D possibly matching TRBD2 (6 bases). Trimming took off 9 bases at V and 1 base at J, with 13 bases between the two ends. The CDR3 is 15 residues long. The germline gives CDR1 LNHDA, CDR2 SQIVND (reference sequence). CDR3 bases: TGTGCCAGCGACACTGGAGGGTCTGGGGCCAACGTCCTGACTTTC. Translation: CASDTGGSGANVLTF.

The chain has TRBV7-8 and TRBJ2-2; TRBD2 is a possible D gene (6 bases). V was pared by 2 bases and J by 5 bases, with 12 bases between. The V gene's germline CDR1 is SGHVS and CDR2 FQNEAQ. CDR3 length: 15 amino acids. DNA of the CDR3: TGTGCCAGCAGCTTATTTCTGGGGGGAACCGGGGAGCTGTTTTTT. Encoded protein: CASSLFLGGTGELFF.

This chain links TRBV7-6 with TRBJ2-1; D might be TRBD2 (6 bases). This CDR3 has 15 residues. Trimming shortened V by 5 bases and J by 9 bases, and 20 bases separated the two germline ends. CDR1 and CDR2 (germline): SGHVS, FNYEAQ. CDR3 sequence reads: CASSRRGEVSSEQFF. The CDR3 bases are TGTGCCAGCAGCCGCCGAGGGGAGGTGTCCAGTGAGCAGTTCTTC.

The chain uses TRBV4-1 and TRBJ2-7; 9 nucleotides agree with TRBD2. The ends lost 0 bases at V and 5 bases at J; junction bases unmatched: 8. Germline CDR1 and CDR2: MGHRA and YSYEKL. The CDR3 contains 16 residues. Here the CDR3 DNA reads TGCGCCAGCAGCCAAGAGGGCGGGAGGGCCGGCAACGAGCAGTACTTC. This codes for CASSQEGGRAGNEQYF.

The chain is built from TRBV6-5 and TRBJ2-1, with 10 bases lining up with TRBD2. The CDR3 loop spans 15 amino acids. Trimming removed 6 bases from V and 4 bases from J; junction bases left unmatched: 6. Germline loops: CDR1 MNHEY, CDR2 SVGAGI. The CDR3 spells CASRPAGGDYNEQFF. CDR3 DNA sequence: TGTGCCAGCAGACCAGCGGGAGGGGATTACAATGAGCAGTTCTTC.

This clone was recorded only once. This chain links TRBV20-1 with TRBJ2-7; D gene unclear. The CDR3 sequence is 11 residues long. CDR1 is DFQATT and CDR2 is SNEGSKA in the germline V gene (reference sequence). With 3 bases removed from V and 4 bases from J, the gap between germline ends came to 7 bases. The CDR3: CSARENYEQYF. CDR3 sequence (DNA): TGCAGTGCTAGGGAGAATTACGAGCAGTACTTC.

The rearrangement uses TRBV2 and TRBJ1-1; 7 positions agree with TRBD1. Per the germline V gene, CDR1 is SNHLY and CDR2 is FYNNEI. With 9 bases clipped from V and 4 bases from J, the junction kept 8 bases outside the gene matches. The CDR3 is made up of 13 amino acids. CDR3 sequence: CASEQGLGTEAFF. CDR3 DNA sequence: TGTGCCAGTGAACAGGGGCTGGGCACTGAAGCTTTCTTT.

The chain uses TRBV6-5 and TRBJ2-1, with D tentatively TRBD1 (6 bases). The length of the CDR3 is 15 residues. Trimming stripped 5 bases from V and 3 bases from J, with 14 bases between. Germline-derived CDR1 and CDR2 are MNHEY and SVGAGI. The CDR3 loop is CASSKTGTHYNEQFF. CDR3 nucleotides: TGTGCCAGCAGTAAAACCGGGACACACTACAATGAGCAGTTCTTC.

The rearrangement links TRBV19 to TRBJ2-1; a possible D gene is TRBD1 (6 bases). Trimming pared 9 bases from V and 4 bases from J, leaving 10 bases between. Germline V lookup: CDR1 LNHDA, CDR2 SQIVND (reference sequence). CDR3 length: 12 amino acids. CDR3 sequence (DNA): TGTGCCAGCAACGACAGGTACAATGAGCAGTTCTTC. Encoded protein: CASNDRYNEQFF.

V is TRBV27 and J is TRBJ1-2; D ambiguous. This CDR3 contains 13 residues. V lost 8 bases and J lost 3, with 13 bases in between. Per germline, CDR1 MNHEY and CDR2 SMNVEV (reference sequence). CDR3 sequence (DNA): TGTGCCAGCCGGAGGTTTACGGACTATGGCTACACCTTC. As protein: CASRRFTDYGYTF.

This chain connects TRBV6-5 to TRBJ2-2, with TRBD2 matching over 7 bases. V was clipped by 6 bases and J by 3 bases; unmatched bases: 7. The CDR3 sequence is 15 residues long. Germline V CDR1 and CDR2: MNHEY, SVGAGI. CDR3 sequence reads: CASRGGTGDTGELFF. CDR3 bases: TGTGCCAGCAGGGGGGGGACTGGTGACACCGGGGAGCTGTTTTTT.

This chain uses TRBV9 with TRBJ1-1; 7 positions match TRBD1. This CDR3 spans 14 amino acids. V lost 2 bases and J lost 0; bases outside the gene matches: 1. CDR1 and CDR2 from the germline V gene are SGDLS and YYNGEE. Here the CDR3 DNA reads TGTGCCAGCAGCGTCACAGGGGTGAACACTGAAGCTTTCTTT. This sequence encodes CASSVTGVNTEAFF.

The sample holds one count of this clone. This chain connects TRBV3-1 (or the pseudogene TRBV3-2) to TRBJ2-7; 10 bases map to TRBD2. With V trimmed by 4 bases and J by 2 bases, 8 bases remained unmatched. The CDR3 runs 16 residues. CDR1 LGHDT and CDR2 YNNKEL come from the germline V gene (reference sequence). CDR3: CASSLIRTSGTYEQYF. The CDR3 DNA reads TGTGCCAGCAGCCTGATACGGACTAGCGGTACCTACGAGCAGTACTTC.

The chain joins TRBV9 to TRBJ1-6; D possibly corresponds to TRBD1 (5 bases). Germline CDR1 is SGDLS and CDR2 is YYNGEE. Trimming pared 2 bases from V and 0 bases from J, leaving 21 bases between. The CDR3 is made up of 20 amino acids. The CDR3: CASSVSREAAESSYNSPLHF. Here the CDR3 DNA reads TGTGCCAGCAGCGTCTCCAGGGAAGCAGCCGAAAGCTCCTATAATTCACCCCTCCACTTT.

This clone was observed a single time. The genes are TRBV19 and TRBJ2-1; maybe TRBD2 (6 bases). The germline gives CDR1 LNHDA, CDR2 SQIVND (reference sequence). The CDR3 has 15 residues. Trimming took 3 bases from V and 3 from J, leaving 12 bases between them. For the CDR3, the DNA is TGTGCCAGTAGTATGGTGGGAGGTTACTACAATGAGCAGTTCTTC. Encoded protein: CASSMVGGYYNEQFF.

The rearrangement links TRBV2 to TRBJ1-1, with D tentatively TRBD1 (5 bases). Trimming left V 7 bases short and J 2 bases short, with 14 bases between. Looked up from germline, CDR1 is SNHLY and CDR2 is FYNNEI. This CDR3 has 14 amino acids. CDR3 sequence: CASTLRAGNTEAFF. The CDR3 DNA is TGTGCCAGCACCCTCAGGGCGGGAAACACTGAAGCTTTCTTT.

The CDR3 sequence is CASSFLAGAGYTF. CDR3 DNA sequence: TGTGCCAGCAGTTTCTTGGCAGGGGCTGGCTACACCTTC. The chain links TRBV12-3 or TRBV12-4 to TRBJ1-2, with D possibly matching TRBD1 (6 bases). V lost 3 bases and J 7 bases, leaving 12 bases between the germline ends. The length of the CDR3 is 13 residues.

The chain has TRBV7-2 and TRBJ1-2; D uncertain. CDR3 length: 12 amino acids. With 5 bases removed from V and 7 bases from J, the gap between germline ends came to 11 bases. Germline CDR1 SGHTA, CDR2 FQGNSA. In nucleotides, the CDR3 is TGTGCCAGCAGCAGTCGAGGGCTTGGCTACACCTTC. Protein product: CASSSRGLGYTF.

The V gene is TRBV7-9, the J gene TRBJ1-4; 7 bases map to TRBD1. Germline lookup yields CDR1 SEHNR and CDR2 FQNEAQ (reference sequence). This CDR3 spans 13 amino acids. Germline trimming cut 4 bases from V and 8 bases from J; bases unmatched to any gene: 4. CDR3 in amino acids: CASSSTGAEKLFF. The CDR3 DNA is TGTGCCAGCAGCTCCACAGGGGCAGAAAAACTGTTTTTT.

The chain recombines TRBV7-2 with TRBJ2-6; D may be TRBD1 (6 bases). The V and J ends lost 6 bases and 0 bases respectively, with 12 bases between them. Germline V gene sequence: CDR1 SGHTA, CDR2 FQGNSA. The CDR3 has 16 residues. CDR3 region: CASSREGGSGANVLTF. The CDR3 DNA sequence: TGTGCCAGCAGTAGGGAAGGGGGCTCTGGGGCCAACGTCCTGACTTTC.

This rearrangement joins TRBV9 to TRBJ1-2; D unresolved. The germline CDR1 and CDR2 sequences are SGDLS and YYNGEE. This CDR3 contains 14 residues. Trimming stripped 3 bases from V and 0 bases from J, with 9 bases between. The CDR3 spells CASSADLANYGYTF. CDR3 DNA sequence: TGTGCCAGCAGCGCCGACCTAGCTAACTATGGCTACACCTTC.

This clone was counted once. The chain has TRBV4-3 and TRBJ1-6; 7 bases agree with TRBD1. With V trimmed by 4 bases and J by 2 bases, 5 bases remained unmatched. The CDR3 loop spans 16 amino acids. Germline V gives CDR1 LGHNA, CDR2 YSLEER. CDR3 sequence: CASSLSGGTYNSPLHF. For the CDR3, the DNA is TGCGCCAGCAGCCTCTCAGGGGGGACCTATAATTCACCCCTCCACTTT.